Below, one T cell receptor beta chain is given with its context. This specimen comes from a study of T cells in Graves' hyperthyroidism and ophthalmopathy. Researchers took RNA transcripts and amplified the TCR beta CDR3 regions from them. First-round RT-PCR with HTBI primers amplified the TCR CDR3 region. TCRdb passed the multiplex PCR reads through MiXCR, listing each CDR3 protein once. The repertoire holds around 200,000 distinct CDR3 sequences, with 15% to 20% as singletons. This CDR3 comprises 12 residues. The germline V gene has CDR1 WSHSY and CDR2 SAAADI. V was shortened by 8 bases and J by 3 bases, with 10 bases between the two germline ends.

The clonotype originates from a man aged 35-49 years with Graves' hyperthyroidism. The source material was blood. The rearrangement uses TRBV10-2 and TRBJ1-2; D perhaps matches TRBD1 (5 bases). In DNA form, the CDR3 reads TGCGCCAGCGCAAGGGACGACTATGGCTACACCTTC. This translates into CASARDDYGYTF.